In its sample, the clone carrying this T cell receptor beta chain was seen a few times. Germline V gives CDR1 SGHAT, CDR2 FQNNGV. Trimming pared 4 bases from V and 0 bases from J, leaving 9 bases between. CDR3 length equals 14 residues. The Seattle patients, enrolled during active infection, were followed longitudinally. These data originate in a study of blood T cell repertoires in COVID-19. Method: immunoSEQ multiplex PCR; TCRdb's copy keeps in-frame clones and lacks some. The table shows about 150,000 clones, with approximately 81% occurring only once. The source is a woman aged 55 to 70 with COVID-19, enrolled during active disease. Sequencing was performed on peripheral blood. The gene calls are TRBV11-2 and TRBJ1-2; weak D call: TRBD1 (6 bases). The CDR3 nucleotides read TGTGCCAGCAGCTCAGGGGCGTCTAACTATGGCTACACCTTC. Its protein is CASSSGASNYGYTF.